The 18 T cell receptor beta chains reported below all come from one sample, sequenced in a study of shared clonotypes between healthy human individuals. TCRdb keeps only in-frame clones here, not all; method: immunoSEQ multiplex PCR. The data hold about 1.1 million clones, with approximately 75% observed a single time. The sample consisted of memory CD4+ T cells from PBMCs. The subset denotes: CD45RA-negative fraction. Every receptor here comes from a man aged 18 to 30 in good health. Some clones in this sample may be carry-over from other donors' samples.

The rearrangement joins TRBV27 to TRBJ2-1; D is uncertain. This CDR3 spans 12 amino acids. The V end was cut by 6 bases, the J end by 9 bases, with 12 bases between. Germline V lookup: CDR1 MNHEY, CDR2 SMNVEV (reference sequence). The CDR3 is CASSEIRGEQFF. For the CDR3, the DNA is TGTGCCAGCAGCGAAATTAGAGGTGAGCAGTTCTTC.

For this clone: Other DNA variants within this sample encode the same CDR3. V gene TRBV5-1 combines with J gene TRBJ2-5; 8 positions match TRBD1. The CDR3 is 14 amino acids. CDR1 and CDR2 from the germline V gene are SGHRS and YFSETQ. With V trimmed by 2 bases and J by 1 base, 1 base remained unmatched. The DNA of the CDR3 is TGCGCCAGCAGCTTCGGGACAGGCCAAGAGACCCAGTACTTC. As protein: CASSFGTGQETQYF.

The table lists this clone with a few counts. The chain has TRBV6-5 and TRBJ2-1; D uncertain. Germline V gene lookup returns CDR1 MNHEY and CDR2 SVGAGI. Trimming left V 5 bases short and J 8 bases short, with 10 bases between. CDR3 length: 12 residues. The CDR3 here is CASSLTSYEQFF. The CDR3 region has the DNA TGTGCCAGCAGTCTGACGTCGTATGAGCAGTTCTTC.

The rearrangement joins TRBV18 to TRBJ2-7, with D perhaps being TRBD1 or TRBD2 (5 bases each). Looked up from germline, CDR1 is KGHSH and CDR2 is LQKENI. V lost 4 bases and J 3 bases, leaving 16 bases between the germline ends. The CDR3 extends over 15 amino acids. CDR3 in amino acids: CASSQTGGPFYEQYF. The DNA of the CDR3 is TGTGCCAGCTCACAAACAGGAGGACCCTTCTACGAGCAGTACTTC.

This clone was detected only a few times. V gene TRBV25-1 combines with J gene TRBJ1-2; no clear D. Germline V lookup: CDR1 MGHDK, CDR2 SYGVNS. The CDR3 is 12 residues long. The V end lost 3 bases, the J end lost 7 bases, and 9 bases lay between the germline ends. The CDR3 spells CASSDSSPGYTF. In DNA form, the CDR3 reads TGTGCCAGCAGTGACAGTTCTCCTGGCTACACCTTC.

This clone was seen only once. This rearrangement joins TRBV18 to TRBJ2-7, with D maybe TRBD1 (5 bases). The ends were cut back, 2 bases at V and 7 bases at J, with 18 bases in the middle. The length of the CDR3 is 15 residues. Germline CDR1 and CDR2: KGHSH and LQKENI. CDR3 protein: CASSPGAATHGEQYF. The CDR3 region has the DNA TGTGCCAGCTCACCAGGGGCGGCCACCCATGGAGAGCAGTACTTC.

The DNA for the CDR3 is TGCGCCAGCTCCAGGGATTTGGACACCGGGGAGCTGTTTTTT. This sequence encodes CASSRDLDTGELFF. This rearrangement joins TRBV5-1 to TRBJ2-2, with D maybe TRBD1 (5 bases). CDR1 and CDR2 (germline): SGHRS, YFSETQ. The CDR3 consists of 14 residues. Trimming left V 7 bases short and J 3 bases short, with 13 bases between.

CDR3 DNA: TGTGCCAGCAGGCTACCTAACAGGGGGGTAGGGCAGCCCCAGCATTTT. This sequence encodes CASRLPNRGVGQPQHF. The chain links TRBV28 to TRBJ1-5; 8 bases map to TRBD1. The CDR3 spans 16 residues. V lost 6 bases to trimming and J lost 7 bases; unmatched junction nucleotides: 14. The V gene's germline CDR1 is MDHEN and CDR2 SYDVKM.

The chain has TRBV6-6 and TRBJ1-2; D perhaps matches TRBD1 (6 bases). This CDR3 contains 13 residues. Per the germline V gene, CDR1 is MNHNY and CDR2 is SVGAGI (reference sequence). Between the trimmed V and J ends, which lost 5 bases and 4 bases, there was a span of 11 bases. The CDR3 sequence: CASSPDRIYGYTF. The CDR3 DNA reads TGTGCCAGCAGTCCCGACAGGATCTATGGCTACACCTTC.

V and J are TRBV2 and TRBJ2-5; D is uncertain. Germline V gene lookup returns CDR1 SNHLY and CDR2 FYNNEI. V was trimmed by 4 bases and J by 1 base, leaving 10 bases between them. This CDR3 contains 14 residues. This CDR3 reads CASSGSTPQETQYF. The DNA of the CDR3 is TGTGCCAGCAGTGGGTCAACGCCCCAAGAGACCCAGTACTTC.

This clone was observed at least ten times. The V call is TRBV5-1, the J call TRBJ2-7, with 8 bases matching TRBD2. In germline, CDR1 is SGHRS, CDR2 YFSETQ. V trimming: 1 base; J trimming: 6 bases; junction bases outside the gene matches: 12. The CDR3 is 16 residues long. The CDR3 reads CASSLRGSGRVGEQYF. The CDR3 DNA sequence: TGCGCCAGCAGCTTGAGAGGGAGCGGGAGAGTCGGCGAGCAGTACTTC.

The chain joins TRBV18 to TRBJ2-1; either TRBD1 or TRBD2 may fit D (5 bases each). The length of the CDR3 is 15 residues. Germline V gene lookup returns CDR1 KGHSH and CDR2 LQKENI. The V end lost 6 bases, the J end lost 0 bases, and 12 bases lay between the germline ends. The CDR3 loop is CASSTGTGSYNEQFF. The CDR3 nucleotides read TGTGCCAGCTCTACGGGGACGGGCTCCTACAATGAGCAGTTCTTC.

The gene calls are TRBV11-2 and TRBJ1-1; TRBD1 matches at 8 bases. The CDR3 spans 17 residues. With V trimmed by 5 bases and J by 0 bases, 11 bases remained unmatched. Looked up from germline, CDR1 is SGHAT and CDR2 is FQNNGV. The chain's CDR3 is CASSPGQGPVLNTEAFF. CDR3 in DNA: TGTGCCAGCAGCCCCGGACAGGGCCCAGTTCTGAACACTGAAGCTTTCTTT.

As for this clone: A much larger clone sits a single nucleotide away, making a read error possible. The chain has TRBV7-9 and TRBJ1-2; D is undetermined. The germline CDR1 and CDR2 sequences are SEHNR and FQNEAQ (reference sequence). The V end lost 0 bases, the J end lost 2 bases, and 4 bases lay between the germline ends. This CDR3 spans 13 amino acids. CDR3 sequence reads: CASSLARNYGYTF. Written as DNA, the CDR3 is TGTGCCAGCAGCTTAGCCCGGAACTATGGCTACACCTTC.

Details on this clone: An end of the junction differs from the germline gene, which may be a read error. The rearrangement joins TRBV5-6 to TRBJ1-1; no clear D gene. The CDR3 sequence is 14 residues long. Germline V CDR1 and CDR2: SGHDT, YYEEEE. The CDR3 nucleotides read TGTGCCAGCAGCTTTAGACTTTTGAACGCTGAAGCTTTCTTT. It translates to CASSFRLLNAEAFF. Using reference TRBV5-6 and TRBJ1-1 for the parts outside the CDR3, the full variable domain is DAGVTQSPTHLIKTRGQQVTLRCSPKSGHDTVSWYQQALGQGPQFIFQYYEEEERQRGNFPDRFSGHQFPNYSSELNVNALLLGDSALYLCASSFRLLNAEAFFGQGTRLTVV.

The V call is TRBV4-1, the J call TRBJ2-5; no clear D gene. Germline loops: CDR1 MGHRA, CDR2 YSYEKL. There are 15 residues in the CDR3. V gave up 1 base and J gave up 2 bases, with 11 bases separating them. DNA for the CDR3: TGCGCCAGCAGCCAAGGTTCGGTTAAACAAGAGACCCAGTACTTC. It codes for CASSQGSVKQETQYF.

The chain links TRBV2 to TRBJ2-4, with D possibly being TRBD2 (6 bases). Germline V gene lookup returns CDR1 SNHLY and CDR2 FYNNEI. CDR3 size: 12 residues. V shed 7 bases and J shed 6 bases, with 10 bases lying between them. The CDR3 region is CASTLAGNIQYF. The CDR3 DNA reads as TGTGCCAGCACACTAGCCGGAAACATTCAGTACTTC.

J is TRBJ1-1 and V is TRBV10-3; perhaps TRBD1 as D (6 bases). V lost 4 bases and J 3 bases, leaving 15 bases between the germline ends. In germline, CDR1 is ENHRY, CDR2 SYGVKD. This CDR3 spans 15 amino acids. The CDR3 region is CAISGSRGGDTEAFF. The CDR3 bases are TGTGCCATCAGTGGGAGTCGGGGGGGCGACACTGAAGCTTTCTTT.